The clone carrying this T cell receptor (beta chain) has ten or more counts. The antigen is not known. This record belongs to a study of metastatic and nonmetastatic thyroid tumors. Study overall: Malignant and benign thyroid patients had repertoires compared in peripheral blood and tumor or nodule tissue. Findings of the study overall: TCR beta diversity was reportedly significantly higher in malignant thyroid tumors than benign nodules, in blood and tumor.

Until they underwent thyroid surgery, no patient had received any treatment. Per the authors' pipeline: Variation in CDR3 across clinicopathological groups served as the basis for constructing a distant-metastasis classifier in papillary thyroid cancer. TCRdb re-called the PCR reads with MiXCR. TCRdb, not the original authors, processed these V and J calls. The table shows tens of thousands of clones, with around 12% occurring only once. There are 13 residues in the CDR3. CDR1 MDHEN and CDR2 SYDVKM come from the germline V gene. The V end was cut by 10 bases, the J end by 2 bases, with 15 bases between.

The specimen sequenced was tumor tissue. The origin of this receptor is a female donor with papillary thyroid cancer or a benign thyroid nodule (not recorded which). Some clones in this sample may be carry-over from other donors' samples. This chain connects TRBV28 to TRBJ2-7; no clear D. In nucleotides, the CDR3 is TGTGCCATTAGAGGAGAGAGCCCCTACGAGCAGTACTTC. Translated, it gives CAIRGESPYEQYF.